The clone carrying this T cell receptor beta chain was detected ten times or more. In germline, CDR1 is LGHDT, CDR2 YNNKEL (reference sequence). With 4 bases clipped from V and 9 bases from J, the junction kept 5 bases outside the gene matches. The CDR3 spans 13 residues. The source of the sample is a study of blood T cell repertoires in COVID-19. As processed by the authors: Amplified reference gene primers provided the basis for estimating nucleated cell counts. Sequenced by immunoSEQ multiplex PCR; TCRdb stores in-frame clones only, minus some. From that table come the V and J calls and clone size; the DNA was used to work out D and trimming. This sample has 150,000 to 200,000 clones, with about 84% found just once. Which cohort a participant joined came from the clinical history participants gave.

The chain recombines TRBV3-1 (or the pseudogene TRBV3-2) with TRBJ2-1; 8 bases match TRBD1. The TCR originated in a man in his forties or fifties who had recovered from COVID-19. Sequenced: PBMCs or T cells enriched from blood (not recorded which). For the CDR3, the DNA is TGTGCCAGCAGCCGGACAGGGTTCACTGAGCAGTTCTTC. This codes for CASSRTGFTEQFF.